The 11 T cell receptor beta chains presented below share a single source sample, sequenced in a study of blood T cell repertoires in COVID-19. Generated by immunoSEQ multiplex PCR, the TCRdb table keeps only in-frame clones and is missing some. The sample gives roughly 170,000 clones, roughly 84% of which show up once; roughly 20% is in the top ten. The sequencing input was PBMCs or T cells enriched from blood (not recorded which). The receptors were gathered from a man in his fifties or sixties who had recovered from COVID-19.

The chain joins TRBV7-2 to TRBJ1-6; D call uncertain. Germline assignment: CDR1 SGHTA and CDR2 FQGNSA. This CDR3 comprises 14 residues. Trimming stripped 4 bases from V and 5 bases from J, with 9 bases between. Here the CDR3 DNA reads TGTGCCAGCAGCTACCGCGGGGATAATTCACCCCTCCACTTT. Translation gives CASSYRGDNSPLHF.

This clone is a singleton in its sample. The V gene is TRBV7-9, the J gene TRBJ2-3, with 14 bases matching TRBD2. There are 16 residues in the CDR3. J lost 5 bases, V lost 6 bases, and 7 bases had no gene match. Germline lookup yields CDR1 SEHNR and CDR2 FQNEAQ (reference sequence). CDR3 amino acids: CASRTTSGGARDTQYF. In DNA, the CDR3 is TGTGCCAGCAGGACGACTAGCGGGGGGGCCCGAGATACGCAGTATTTT. Full variable domain (missing parts from reference TRBV7-9 and TRBJ2-3): DTGVSQNPRHKITKRGQNVTFRCDPISEHNRLYWYRQTLGQGPEFLTYFQNEAQLEKSRLLSDRFSAERPKGSFSTLEIQRTEQGDSAMYLCASRTTSGGARDTQYFGPGTRLTVL.

V and J are TRBV28 and TRBJ2-3; TRBD2 matches 11 bases. The J segment lost 4 bases and the V segment lost 3 bases, leaving 6 bases of the junction unmatched. CDR1 is MDHEN and CDR2 is SYDVKM in the germline V gene. The CDR3 is made up of 16 amino acids. The DNA of the CDR3 is TGTGCCAGCAGTTTTCCTAGCGGGGGGTTCGCAGATACGCAGTATTTT. This encodes CASSFPSGGFADTQYF.

CDR3 protein: CASSQGAVSEQFF. DNA for the CDR3: TGTGCCAGCAGCCAAGGGGCCGTAAGTGAGCAGTTCTTC. V is TRBV3-1 (or the pseudogene TRBV3-2) and J is TRBJ2-1; D not resolved. V shed 1 base and J shed 9 bases, with 10 bases lying between them. CDR3 length: 13 amino acids. Germline V gives CDR1 LGHDT, CDR2 YNNKEL (reference sequence).

The rearrangement uses TRBV7-9 and TRBJ2-1; 9 bases are shared with TRBD2. The ends lost 1 base at V and 5 bases at J; junction bases unmatched: 9. CDR3 length equals 17 residues. Germline-derived CDR1 and CDR2 are SEHNR and FQNEAQ (reference sequence). CDR3 sequence reads: CASSLGSLGLADNEQFF. The CDR3 coding sequence is TGTGCCAGCAGCTTAGGATCTCTGGGACTAGCCGACAATGAGCAGTTCTTC.

J is TRBJ2-7 and V is TRBV7-6, with 7 bases fitting TRBD2. CDR3 length equals 17 residues. Germline V gene lookup returns CDR1 SGHVS and CDR2 FNYEAQ. Losses at the gene ends were 4 bases for V and 0 bases for J; bases not matched to a gene: 12. In nucleotides, the CDR3 is TGTGCCAGCAGCTCCGGCTTGGGACTAACTTACTCCTACGAGCAGTACTTC. Protein product: CASSSGLGLTYSYEQYF.

The CDR3 DNA reads as TGTGCCAGCAGTGGAGGGACAGGCGCTATTTCCTACGAGCAGTACTTC. As protein: CASSGGTGAISYEQYF. The V call is TRBV6-1, the J call TRBJ2-7, with 8 bases fitting TRBD1. The V and J ends lost 4 bases and 1 base, in that order; junction bases with no gene match: 9. Germline V gene sequence: CDR1 MNHNS, CDR2 SASEGT. The CDR3 is 16 amino acids.

The chain recombines TRBV5-1 with TRBJ1-1, with unresolved D. Germline values: CDR1 SGHRS, CDR2 YFSETQ. Trimming cost V 0 bases and J 1 base, with 7 bases left between them. This CDR3 spans 14 amino acids. CDR3: CASSLGASNTEAFF. The CDR3 nucleotides are TGCGCCAGCAGCTTGGGGGCATCGAACACTGAAGCTTTCTTT. Looking up the rest from reference TRBV5-1 and TRBJ1-1 gives the full variable domain: KAGVTQTPRYLIKTRGQQVTLSCSPISGHRSVSWYQQTPGQGLQFLFEYFSETQRNKGNFPGRFSGRQFSNSRSEMNVSTLELGDSALYLCASSLGASNTEAFFGQGTRLTVV.

This rearrangement joins TRBV28 to TRBJ2-5; maybe TRBD1 (6 bases). V was shortened by 6 bases and J by 7 bases, with 18 bases between the two germline ends. The germline gives CDR1 MDHEN, CDR2 SYDVKM. The CDR3 is made up of 14 amino acids. DNA for the CDR3: TGTGCCAGCAGCGATGACAGGCGCCAAAGGACCCAGTACTTC. Protein product: CASSDDRRQRTQYF. Together with reference TRBV28 and TRBJ2-5, the CDR3 gives the full variable domain: DVKVTQSSRYLVKRTGEKVFLECVQDMDHENMFWYRQDPGLGLRLIYFSYDVKMKEKGDIPEGYSVSREKKERFSLILESASTNQTSMYLCASSDDRRQRTQYFGPGTRLLVL.

This rearrangement joins TRBV27 to TRBJ2-5, with 7 bases lining up with TRBD1. In germline, CDR1 is MNHEY, CDR2 SMNVEV (reference sequence). Trimming at V came to 7 bases and at J to 0 bases, leaving 8 bases not matched to a gene. This CDR3 has 15 residues. Here the CDR3 DNA reads TGTGCCAGCACTCCGACAGGGACGTACCAAGAGACCCAGTACTTC. The encoded protein is CASTPTGTYQETQYF.

This clone was seen only once. V and J are TRBV19 and TRBJ2-1, with a possible D match to TRBD2 (5 bases). Trimming took 4 bases from V and 8 from J, leaving 9 bases between them. The germline gives CDR1 LNHDA, CDR2 SQIVND (reference sequence). The CDR3 extends over 12 amino acids. The CDR3 is CASSTLVDEQFF. DNA of the CDR3: TGTGCCAGTAGTACACTAGTGGATGAGCAGTTCTTC.